The 27 T cell receptor beta chains reported below all come from one sample, sequenced in a study of shared clonotypes between healthy human individuals. Sequenced by immunoSEQ multiplex PCR; TCRdb stores in-frame clones only, minus some. The data contain roughly 2 million clones, about 95% of them singletons. In the naive CD8 group, cells lacked CD45RO and were positively selected for CCR7, so terminally differentiated effector memory CD45RA+ cells were left out. The material sequenced was naive CD8+ T cells sorted from blood. These receptors were taken from a man between 18 and 35 years old in good health.

The DNA for the CDR3 is TGCGCCAGCAGAATGGACGGAAGCTCTGGAAACACCATATATTTT. Protein: CASRMDGSSGNTIYF. The chain recombines TRBV10-2 with TRBJ1-3; D gene uncertain. V gave up 6 bases and J gave up 0 bases, with 12 bases separating them. The CDR3 runs to 15 residues. In germline, CDR1 is WSHSY, CDR2 SAAADI.

The chain carries TRBV5-1 and TRBJ2-3; no clear D gene. V was clipped by 0 bases and J by 0 bases, with 5 bases between them. The CDR3 is made up of 14 amino acids. Germline V gene sequence: CDR1 SGHRS, CDR2 YFSETQ. CDR3 bases: TGCGCCAGCAGCTTGGAGAAAAGCACAGATACGCAGTATTTT. Encoded protein: CASSLEKSTDTQYF.

This chain connects TRBV7-9 to TRBJ2-7; perhaps TRBD1 as D (6 bases). Germline V gene lookup returns CDR1 SEHNR and CDR2 FQNEAQ (reference sequence). This CDR3 comprises 15 residues. V was shortened by 7 bases and J by 0 bases, with 16 bases between the two germline ends. The DNA of the CDR3 is TGTGCCAGCATCCTACAGGGCCGACTCTCCTACGAGCAGTACTTC. This gives the protein CASILQGRLSYEQYF.

V usage is TRBV7-9 and J usage is TRBJ1-2; 8 positions agree with TRBD1. CDR1 SEHNR and CDR2 FQNEAQ come from the germline V gene (reference sequence). The CDR3 is 13 amino acids. Trimming removed 6 bases from V and 3 bases from J; junction bases left unmatched: 3. CDR3 protein: CASRPTGDYGYTF. Here the CDR3 DNA reads TGTGCCAGCAGACCGACAGGGGACTATGGCTACACCTTC.

On this clone itself: The identical CDR3 is also encoded by other nucleotide sequences in the sample. The V call is TRBV18, the J call TRBJ2-7; D remains ambiguous. V lost 2 bases and J 1 base, leaving 6 bases between the germline ends. The CDR3 spans 13 residues. Germline loops: CDR1 KGHSH, CDR2 LQKENI. The CDR3 here is CASSPTGSYEQYF. The CDR3 region has the DNA TGTGCCAGCTCACCAACCGGTTCCTACGAGCAGTACTTC. The full variable domain, its missing parts supplied by reference TRBV18 and TRBJ2-7, is NAGVMQNPRHLVRRRGQEARLRCSPMKGHSHVYWYRQLPEEGLKFMVYLQKENIIDESGMPKERFSAEFPKEGPSILRIQQVVRGDSAAYFCASSPTGSYEQYFGPGTRLTVT.

In DNA form, the CDR3 reads TGCGCCAGCAGCGCCCCGGAGCGGGCGGACCACGAGCAGTACTTC. It codes for CASSAPERADHEQYF. The chain joins TRBV10-2 to TRBJ2-7; D might be TRBD2 (6 bases). The V gene's germline CDR1 is WSHSY and CDR2 SAAADI. The CDR3 loop spans 15 amino acids. V was shortened by 6 bases and J by 5 bases, with 20 bases between the two germline ends.

The chain uses TRBV29-1 and TRBJ1-1; 10 bases agree with TRBD1. Germline lookup yields CDR1 SQVTM and CDR2 ANQGSEA. Trimming cost V 4 bases and J 3 bases; bases outside gene matches: 8. The CDR3 is 15 residues long. The CDR3 region is CSVVGTGVQDTEAFF. For the CDR3, the DNA is TGCAGCGTTGTGGGGACAGGGGTTCAGGACACTGAAGCTTTCTTT.

V usage is TRBV5-1 and J usage is TRBJ2-3; TRBD2 agrees at 10 bases. Trimming at V came to 0 bases and at J to 4 bases, leaving 8 bases not matched to a gene. The CDR3 consists of 17 residues. Germline assignment: CDR1 SGHRS and CDR2 YFSETQ. The CDR3 sequence is CASSLVGLAFKADTQYF. The DNA of the CDR3 is TGCGCCAGCAGCTTGGTGGGACTAGCGTTCAAGGCAGATACGCAGTATTTT.

This sequence joins TRBV20-1 and TRBJ1-2, with D possibly TRBD1 on 5 matching bases. Germline V gene lookup returns CDR1 DFQATT and CDR2 SNEGSKA (reference sequence). This CDR3 contains 11 residues. V was shortened by 8 bases and J by 6 bases, with 13 bases between the two germline ends. The CDR3 region is CSLGGVDGYTF. The CDR3 nucleotides read TGCAGTCTGGGGGGGGTAGATGGCTACACCTTC.

This chain connects TRBV27 to TRBJ1-5; D possibly corresponds to TRBD1 (6 bases). Germline V gene sequence: CDR1 MNHEY, CDR2 SMNVEV (reference sequence). The CDR3 loop spans 17 amino acids. V was pared by 3 bases and J by 1 base, with 16 bases between. CDR3: CASSFNWGAASNQPQHF. CDR3 coding DNA: TGTGCCAGCAGTTTTAATTGGGGGGCCGCGAGCAATCAGCCCCAGCATTTT.

The chain couples TRBV28 to TRBJ2-2, with 13 bases aligning to TRBD2. CDR3 size: 19 residues. Germline trimming cut 5 bases from V and 1 base from J; bases unmatched to any gene: 10. CDR1 MDHEN and CDR2 SYDVKM come from the germline V gene. In DNA form, the CDR3 reads TGTGCCAGCAGTGGACTAGCGGGGGCCCAAGCAAGGAACACCGGGGAGCTGTTTTTT. The encoded protein is CASSGLAGAQARNTGELFF.

V gene TRBV28 combines with J gene TRBJ2-2; D may be TRBD1 or TRBD2 (5 bases each). Trimming cost V 0 bases and J 11 bases, with 7 bases left between them. Germline CDR1 reads MDHEN; CDR2 reads SYDVKM. CDR3 length equals 12 residues. The DNA of the CDR3 is TGTGCCAGCAGTTTATGGGGGGTCGAGCTGTTTTTT. Amino acid sequence: CASSLWGVELFF.

This clone has only one observation. CDR3 sequence: CASSSLTTGTDTQYF. For the CDR3, the DNA is TGTGCCAGCAGCAGCTTGACTACGGGCACAGATACGCAGTATTTT. The chain combines TRBV27 with TRBJ2-3; perhaps TRBD2 as D (5 bases). Trimming took off 6 bases at V and 1 base at J, with 14 bases between the two ends. The CDR3 covers 15 residues. Germline V gives CDR1 MNHEY, CDR2 SMNVEV (reference sequence).

As DNA, the CDR3 is TGTGCCAGCAGCTACGGGACACCGATCTCCTACGAGCAGTACTTC. It specifies CASSYGTPISYEQYF. This chain joins TRBV7-6 and TRBJ2-7, with D perhaps matching TRBD1 (6 bases). The V end lost 4 bases, the J end lost 0 bases, and 13 bases lay between the germline ends. The germline V gene encodes CDR1 SGHVS and CDR2 FNYEAQ. This CDR3 spans 15 amino acids.

CDR3 sequence reads: CASSSGQGLGEQFF. DNA of the CDR3: TGTGCCAGCAGCTCTGGACAGGGGTTGGGTGAGCAGTTCTTC. The chain is built from TRBV7-8 and TRBJ2-1; 9 bases line up with TRBD1. The CDR3 length is 14 residues. The ends lost 4 bases at V and 9 bases at J; junction bases unmatched: 7. Germline CDR1 and CDR2: SGHVS and FQNEAQ.

This chain joins TRBV11-2 and TRBJ2-7; TRBD1 matches 7 bases. V shed 5 bases and J 3 bases; nucleotides not matched to a gene: 13. This CDR3 contains 16 residues. Germline CDR1 and CDR2: SGHAT and FQNNGV. The CDR3 region is CASSPLEGQGVYEQYF. The CDR3 nucleotides read TGTGCCAGCAGCCCGCTTGAGGGCCAGGGGGTCTACGAGCAGTACTTC.

The chain couples TRBV27 to TRBJ2-2, with TRBD1 matching 7 bases. V shed 3 bases and J 2 bases; nucleotides not matched to a gene: 6. The germline V gene has CDR1 MNHEY and CDR2 SMNVEV (reference sequence). The CDR3 length is 16 residues. CDR3 sequence: CASSFGQALNTGELFF. The CDR3 DNA is TGTGCCAGCAGTTTTGGACAGGCCCTCAACACCGGGGAGCTGTTTTTT.

The chain carries TRBV5-4 and TRBJ2-7; D is possibly TRBD1 or TRBD2 (5 bases each). V lost 3 bases and J 6 bases, leaving 16 bases between the germline ends. Germline V gives CDR1 SGHNT, CDR2 YYREEE (reference sequence). The CDR3 is made up of 14 amino acids. CDR3 protein: CASSSGPTGPEQYF. The CDR3 nucleotides are TGTGCCAGCAGCTCGGGGCCCACAGGCCCCGAGCAGTACTTC. Full variable domain (outside the CDR3, taken from reference TRBV5-4 and TRBJ2-7): ETGVTQSPTHLIKTRGQQVTLRCSSQSGHNTVSWYQQALGQGPQFIFQYYREEENGRGNFPPRFSGLQFPNYSSELNVNALELDDSALYLCASSSGPTGPEQYFGPGTRLTVT.

This clone was counted a single time. CDR3 bases: TGCGCCAGCAGCCAAACAGGGGGGGACACTGAAGCTTTCTTT. It specifies CASSQTGGDTEAFF. V usage is TRBV4-1 and J usage is TRBJ1-1, with 8 bases that match TRBD1. The V gene end was trimmed by 2 bases and the J gene end by 3 bases; junction bases not matched to a gene: 2. Per the germline V gene, CDR1 is MGHRA and CDR2 is YSYEKL. This CDR3 is built from 14 residues.

This clone has a single count. This chain uses TRBV28 with TRBJ2-7; possible D gene TRBD2, 5 bases. The CDR3 extends over 13 amino acids. Deletions cut 10 bases from V and 5 bases from J, with 18 bases between. CDR1 MDHEN and CDR2 SYDVKM come from the germline V gene. CDR3 in DNA: TGTGCCATCAGATTACCGGAGGCCGACGAGCAGTACTTC. Its translation is CAIRLPEADEQYF.

The CDR3 DNA sequence: TGTGCCAGCAGCGACTTAGGGTCCCTTGGCACCGGGGAGCTGTTTTTT. Protein: CASSDLGSLGTGELFF. The chain carries TRBV11-2 and TRBJ2-2; D not resolved. The CDR3 runs 16 residues. In germline, CDR1 is SGHAT, CDR2 FQNNGV. V was pared by 5 bases and J by 4 bases, with 17 bases between.

This sequence joins TRBV27 and TRBJ2-7; 7 nucleotides match TRBD1. Germline loops: CDR1 MNHEY, CDR2 SMNVEV (reference sequence). This CDR3 has 14 amino acids. Germline trimming cut 6 bases from V and 3 bases from J; bases unmatched to any gene: 8. CDR3 sequence: CASRVVGGVYEQYF. CDR3 nucleotides: TGTGCCAGCAGGGTTGTAGGGGGCGTCTACGAGCAGTACTTC.

This chain uses TRBV7-9 with TRBJ2-7; 8 bases are a match to TRBD1. Trimming removed 5 bases from V and 8 bases from J; junction bases left unmatched: 14. The CDR3 totals 15 residues. CDR1 and CDR2 from the germline V gene are SEHNR and FQNEAQ (reference sequence). CDR3 loop: CASSQEGQASRQQYF. In nucleotides, the CDR3 is TGTGCCAGCAGCCAAGAGGGACAGGCCAGCCGGCAGCAGTACTTC.

This chain joins TRBV28 and TRBJ1-1; D gene ambiguous. The CDR3 extends over 12 amino acids. The V gene's germline CDR1 is MDHEN and CDR2 SYDVKM. Trimming took off 2 bases at V and 11 bases at J, with 12 bases between the two ends. DNA of the CDR3: TGTGCCAGCAGTTTAAACGACGGAGACGCTTTCTTT. It yields the protein CASSLNDGDAFF.

This chain connects TRBV28 to TRBJ1-1, with D unclear. The CDR3 loop spans 15 amino acids. CDR1 is MDHEN, CDR2 SYDVKM, per germline. Trimming left V 3 bases short and J 5 bases short, with 16 bases between. The chain's CDR3 is CASSFWADGGTEAFF. DNA for the CDR3: TGTGCCAGCAGTTTTTGGGCAGACGGCGGGACTGAAGCTTTCTTT.

The chain joins TRBV5-1 to TRBJ2-2, with TRBD1 matching over 8 bases. The CDR3 spans 17 residues. V shed 0 bases, J shed 0 bases, and the junction held 4 bases outside the gene matches. Germline CDR1 and CDR2: SGHRS and YFSETQ. CDR3 sequence (DNA): TGCGCCAGCAGCTTGGCAGGACAGGGATCGAACACCGGGGAGCTGTTTTTT. This encodes CASSLAGQGSNTGELFF.

The chain links TRBV19 to TRBJ2-7; D is possibly TRBD1 (6 bases). The germline gives CDR1 LNHDA, CDR2 SQIVND (reference sequence). This CDR3 spans 16 amino acids. V was clipped by 6 bases and J by 0 bases, with 18 bases between them. CDR3 nucleotide sequence: TGTGCCAGTAGATCCCTTACGCAGGGGAGCTCCTACGAGCAGTACTTC. It encodes CASRSLTQGSSYEQYF. The entire variable domain, with the rest obtained from reference TRBV19 and TRBJ2-7, is as follows: DGGITQSPKYLFRKEGQNVTLSCEQNLNHDAMYWYRQDPGQGLRLIYYSQIVNDFQKGDIAEGYSVSREKKESFPLTVTSAQKNPTAFYLCASRSLTQGSSYEQYFGPGTRLTVT.